Listed below are T cell receptor beta chains from one sample, sequenced in a study of T cells in Graves' hyperthyroidism and ophthalmopathy. TCRdb passed the multiplex PCR reads through MiXCR, listing each CDR3 protein once. The data hold a few hundred thousand distinct CDR3 sequences, with 20% to 25% observed a single time. Sequenced sample: blood. The receptors derive from a woman between 65 and 79 years old with Graves' ophthalmopathy. CDR3s include the opening cysteine and the closing phenylalanine or tryptophan. A D gene is named only where the DNA matches it firmly. Expanded clones are given a class, and other clones once, few, many or no size at all.

>TRBV20-1|TRBJ2-5|few|TRBD2
TGCAGTGCCCTGGGAACTAGCGGGAGAGGGGCCCAGTACTTC
CSALGTSGRGAQYF
>TRBV6-2/TRBV6-3|TRBJ2-7|few|.
TGTGCCAGCAGTTTGGTTACCTACGACGAGCAGTACTTC
CASSLVTYDEQYF
>TRBV20-1|TRBJ2-3|.|.
TGCAGTGCTAGAGATGGGGGGCAGTGGCAGGATACGCAGTATTTT
CSARDGGQWQDTQYF
>TRBV2|TRBJ2-2|many|TRBD2
TGTGCCAGCAGTTATCGGGAGGGAGGCACCGGGGAGCTGTTTTTT
CASSYREGGTGELFF
>TRBV6-2/TRBV6-3|TRBJ2-1|.|.
TGTGCCAGCGGAAAAAGCGGGCGGACCTACAATGAGCAGTTCTTC
CASGKSGRTYNEQFF
>TRBV28|TRBJ1-5|many|TRBD1
TGTGCCAGCAGTCCCATGACAGGGGCCCTCAATCAGCCCCAGCATTTT
CASSPMTGALNQPQHF
>TRBV7-9|TRBJ2-7|many|.
TGTGCCAGCAGCTTAGGGGACCCATGGGACGAGCAGTACTTC
CASSLGDPWDEQYF
>TRBV27|TRBJ1-1|many|TRBD1
TGTGCGACGGGACAGCTGGGTGAAGCTTTCTTT
CATGQLGEAFF
>TRBV27|TRBJ2-7|many|.
TGTGCCAGCAGTCTTTCCCTCCTCGGCGAGCAGTACTTC
CASSLSLLGEQYF
>TRBV7-2|TRBJ1-5|many|TRBD1
TGTGCCAGCAGCTCACAGGGGCGGACTTATCAGCCCCAGCATTTT
CASSSQGRTYQPQHF
>TRBV24-1|TRBJ2-3|.|TRBD2
TGTGCCACCAGTGAAGGCCGACTAGCGAGTGGCACAGATACGCAGTATTTT
CATSEGRLASGTDTQYF
>TRBV9|TRBJ1-1|.|.
TGTGCCAGCAGCGTAGACGACACTGAAGCTTTCTTT
CASSVDDTEAFF
>TRBV25-1|TRBJ1-3|.|.
TGTGCCAGCAGTGGCCTACAGGGACACTCTGGAAACACCATATATTTT
CASSGLQGHSGNTIYF
>TRBV7-2|TRBJ1-1|.|.
TGTGCCAGCAGCTTTGGGGGGCGCGATGAAGCTTTCTTT
CASSFGGRDEAFF
>TRBV20-1|TRBJ2-1|few|TRBD2
TGCAGTGCTAGAGCACTAGCGGGAGGGGCAACCTACAATGAGCAGTTCTTC
CSARALAGGATYNEQFF
>TRBV30|TRBJ1-1|few|.
TGTGCCTGGAGTCGGGCAGGGGACACTGAAGCTTTCTTT
CAWSRAGDTEAFF
>TRBV6-6|TRBJ2-5|few|.
TGTGCCAGCAGTTACCCCGGGACGGGGGAGACCCAGTACTTC
CASSYPGTGETQYF
>TRBV20-1|TRBJ1-5|few|.
TGCAGTGCCCCGGGGGGCCATTATAGCAATCAGCCCCAGCATTTT
CSAPGGHYSNQPQHF
>TRBV6-1|TRBJ1-1|many|.
TGTGCCAGCAGCTCCGGTGGCCATTGGGGGAAAGCTTTCTTT
CASSSGGHWGKAFF
>TRBV6-1|TRBJ2-7|few|TRBD1
TGTGCCAGCAGTCCTCACCCCGACAGGGCCTCGGTCGAGCAGTACTTC
CASSPHPDRASVEQYF
>TRBV2|TRBJ1-1|many|.
TGTGCCAGCAGTGAGGGGGGGGGCCTAATGAACACTGAAGCTTTCTTT
CASSEGGGLMNTEAFF
>TRBV19|TRBJ1-1|few|.
TGTGCCAGTAGTATCACCGGTGGGATGAACACTGAAGCTTTCTTT
CASSITGGMNTEAFF
>TRBV7-9|TRBJ1-4|.|.
TGTGCCAGCAGCTTAGGAGTGGGTGCAACTAATGAAAAACTGTTTTTT
CASSLGVGATNEKLFF
>TRBV6-2/TRBV6-3|TRBJ1-6|.|TRBD1
TGTGCCAGCAGGACGGGGACAGAAAATAATTCACCCCTCCACTTT
CASRTGTENNSPLHF
>TRBV9|TRBJ2-3|.|TRBD2
TGTGCCAGCAGCCTGAGGCCTAGCGGCGCAGATACGCAGTATTTT
CASSLRPSGADTQYF
>TRBV12-3/TRBV12-4|TRBJ2-3|.|.
TGTGCCAGCAGTTTAGTGCTAGCGACTAGCACAGATACGCAGTATTTT
CASSLVLATSTDTQYF
>TRBV18|TRBJ2-1|.|.
TGTGCCAGCTCGCCCGCGACAGGGAGGGTGAGTGAGCAGTTCTTC
CASSPATGRVSEQFF
>TRBV30|TRBJ1-2|many|.
TGTGCCTGGAGTCCAAGACATTCAAACTATGGCTACACCTTC
CAWSPRHSNYGYTF
>TRBV9|TRBJ2-2|.|TRBD2
TGTGCCAGCAGCGTAGGGGGACTAGCGTACACCGGGGAGCTGTTTTTT
CASSVGGLAYTGELFF
>TRBV20-1|TRBJ1-6|.|.
TGCAGTGCTAGGGATCTCGGGCAAGTTAATTCACCCCTCCACTTT
CSARDLGQVNSPLHF
>TRBV7-3|TRBJ1-1|.|.
TGTGCCAGCAGCCGCATCGGGGGGCGAGGCATGAACACTGAAACTTTCTTT
CASSRIGGRGMNTETFF
>TRBV18|TRBJ1-6|.|.
TGTGCCAGCTCACCCGCAGGGAGTTCACCCCTCCACTTT
CASSPAGSSPLHF
>TRBV28|TRBJ2-7|few|.
TGTGCCAGTTTTCGAGACACCACATACGAGCAGTACTTC
CASFRDTTYEQYF
>TRBV20-1|TRBJ2-1|many|TRBD2
TGCAGTGCCCGGACTAGCGGGGGGAGCTCCTACAATGAGCAGTTCTTC
CSARTSGGSSYNEQFF
>TRBV2|TRBJ2-1|few|.
TGTGCCAGCAGTGGACTCTATAGTAGTCCGTTCTTC
CASSGLYSSPFF
>TRBV15|TRBJ1-1|.|.
TGTGCCACCAGCAGAGATCTACAGGTAAACACTGAAGCTTTCTTT
CATSRDLQVNTEAFF
>TRBV6-5|TRBJ1-2|.|.
TGTGCCAGCAGTTACAATTTGGAGACAGGCGGAGACTATTATGGCTACACCTTC
CASSYNLETGGDYYGYTF
>TRBV14|TRBJ2-7|few|.
TGTGCCAGCAGCCGGTTCGGTTACGAGCAGTACTTC
CASSRFGYEQYF
>TRBV15|TRBJ2-2|few|TRBD2
TGTGCCACCAGCAGAGATGTGGGACTAGCGGTCACCGGGGAGCTGTTTTTT
CATSRDVGLAVTGELFF
>TRBV10-3|TRBJ2-7|few|TRBD2
TGTGCCATCAGTGAGTCGTCAAGCGGGAGGGCCTACGAGCAGTACTTC
CAISESSSGRAYEQYF
>TRBV28|TRBJ1-3|few|TRBD1
TGTGCCAGCAGTACCGGGACAGGGTTGTACAATTCTGGAAACACCATATATTTT
CASSTGTGLYNSGNTIYF
>TRBV7-3|TRBJ2-5|.|.
TGTGCCAGCAGCTACGGGACCAAAGAGACCCAGTACTTC
CASSYGTKETQYF
>TRBV6-1|TRBJ2-7|many|.
TGTGCCAGCAGTAGGCTGGGGGGGGCTAAAAACGAGCAGTACTTC
CASSRLGGAKNEQYF
>TRBV10-3|TRBJ1-5|.|.
TGTGCCATCAGTGGGCTGGGGAGCAATCAGCCCCAGCATTTT
CAISGLGSNQPQHF
>TRBV6-1|TRBJ1-2|many|TRBD1
TGTGCCAGCACCTACGGGACAGCGAACTATGGCTACACCTTC
CASTYGTANYGYTF
>TRBV10-3|TRBJ2-5|.|TRBD2
TGTGCCATCAGTGGGGGACTAGCGGGAGATCGAGAGACCCAGTACTTC
CAISGGLAGDRETQYF
>TRBV2|TRBJ2-5|many|.
TGTGCCAGCAGTGAGGCCAGCGGGCGGCGGACCCAGTACTTC
CASSEASGRRTQYF